This TCR beta chain was profiled in a study of blood T cell repertoires in COVID-19. Study-level information: Acute and convalescent COVID-19 samples came from the United States, Italy and Spain.

This CDR3 spans 17 amino acids. V lost 3 bases to trimming and J lost 0 bases, with 17 bases between them. Germline V gene sequence: CDR1 SGHDN, CDR2 FVKESK. The authors' processing: Amplification of reference gene primers was used by the study to estimate nucleated cell counts. Generated by immunoSEQ multiplex PCR, the TCRdb table keeps only in-frame clones and is missing some. V and J calls and clone size are given by that table; D and trimming were obtained from the DNA. Here the sample spans about 82,000 clones, about 82% being singletons. The rearrangement uses TRBV14 and TRBJ1-2, with D uncertain. This TCR was recovered from a man older than 75 with active or convalescent COVID-19. The sequencing input was peripheral blood. CDR3 in amino acids: CASSQDSYRISNYGYTF. The CDR3 DNA reads as TGTGCCAGCAGCCAGGACTCTTATAGGATCTCTAACTATGGCTACACCTTC.